Only one count was recorded for the clone carrying this TCR beta chain. These data are taken from a study of blood T cell repertoires in COVID-19. The protocol was immunoSEQ multiplex PCR, while the TCRdb copy is restricted to in-frame clones and leaves out a portion. The repertoire holds around 480,000 clones, around 88% seen once, with about 12% in the top ten. This CDR3 is built from 15 residues. Germline CDR1 is KGHSH and CDR2 is LQKENI. The V end was cut by 0 bases, the J end by 7 bases, with 12 bases between. V usage is TRBV18 and J usage is TRBJ1-4; D ambiguous. This clonotype was obtained from a woman in her fifties or sixties with COVID-19, enrolled during active disease. Sequencing was done on a sample of peripheral blood. CDR3 in amino acids: CASSPPSGNGEKLFF. The CDR3 nucleotides are TGTGCCAGCTCACCACCATCGGGGAACGGTGAAAAACTGTTTTTT.